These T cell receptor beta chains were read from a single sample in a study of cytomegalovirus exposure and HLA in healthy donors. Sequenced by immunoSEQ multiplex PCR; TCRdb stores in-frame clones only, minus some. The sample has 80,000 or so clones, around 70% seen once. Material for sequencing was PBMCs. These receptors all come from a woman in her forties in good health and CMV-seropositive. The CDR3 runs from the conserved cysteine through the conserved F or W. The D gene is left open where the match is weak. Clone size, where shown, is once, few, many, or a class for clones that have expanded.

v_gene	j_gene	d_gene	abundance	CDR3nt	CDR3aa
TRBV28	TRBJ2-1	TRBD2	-	TGTGCCAGCAGCCCGACTAGCGGGGGGCGGAATGAGCAGTTCTTC	CASSPTSGGRNEQFF
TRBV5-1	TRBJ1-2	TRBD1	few	TGCGCCAGCAGCCCTACGCCTCAGGGGGCGGATGGCTACACCTTC	CASSPTPQGADGYTF
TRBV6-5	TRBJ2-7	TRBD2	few	TGTGCCAGCAGTTACTCGGGAGGGTCGAACTACGAGCAGTACTTC	CASSYSGGSNYEQYF
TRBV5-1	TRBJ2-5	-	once	TGCGCCAGTAAACAGGGCCTAGAGACCCAGTACTTC	CASKQGLETQYF
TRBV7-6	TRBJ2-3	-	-	TGTGCCAGCAGCTTTTCAGGGGTTGCCACAGATACGCAGTATTTT	CASSFSGVATDTQYF
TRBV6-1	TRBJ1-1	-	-	TGTGCCAGCAGTGAAGCCGGAGGGAGGGGGTGGCCGGACACTGAAGCTTTCTTT	CASSEAGGRGWPDTEAFF
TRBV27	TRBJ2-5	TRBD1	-	TGTGCCAGCAGTTTATCGGACAGGGGGCTGGAGACCCAGTACTTC	CASSLSDRGLETQYF
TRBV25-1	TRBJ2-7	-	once	TGTGCCAGCAGTGAATTCGGTAGCGGAGCCTACGAGCAGTACTTC	CASSEFGSGAYEQYF
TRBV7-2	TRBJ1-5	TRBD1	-	TGTGCCAGCAGATTAGGGGGACAGGGATTGAATCAGCCCCAGCATTTT	CASRLGGQGLNQPQHF
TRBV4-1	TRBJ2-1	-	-	TGCGCCAGCAGCCCCCGGGCTAGCGATTCCCCAGGTGGTAAGTTCTTC	CASSPRASDSPGGKFF
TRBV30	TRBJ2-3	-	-	TGTGCCTGGAGTGGGCAGGGGCCAGATACGCAGTATTTT	CAWSGQGPDTQYF
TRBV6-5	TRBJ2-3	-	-	TGTGCCAGCATGACACTAGTGGAGTCAGATACGCAGTATTTT	CASMTLVESDTQYF
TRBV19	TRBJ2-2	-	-	-	CASTSVAGGRTGELFF
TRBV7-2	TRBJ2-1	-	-	TGTGCCAGCAGCACGTCACGCCGGGACAATGAGCAGTTCTTC	CASSTSRRDNEQFF
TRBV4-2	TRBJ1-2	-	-	TGTGCCAGCCAGGGCGGTGGTGGCTACACCTTC	CASQGGGGYTF
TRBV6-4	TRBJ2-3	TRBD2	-	TGTGCCAGGGTGTATGGGAGGGAGGAGACAGATACGCAGTATTTT	CARVYGREETDTQYF
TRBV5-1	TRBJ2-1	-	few	TGCGCCAGCAGCGTCCAACAGGGCGGTGAGCAGTTCTTC	CASSVQQGGEQFF
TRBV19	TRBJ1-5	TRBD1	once	TGTGCCAGCCGCTCGTTGGGACAGGGTATCAGCAATCAGCCCCAGCATTTT	CASRSLGQGISNQPQHF
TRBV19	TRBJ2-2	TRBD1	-	TGTGCCAGTAGGTTGGGACAGGGGGCAACCGGGGAGCTGTTTTTT	CASRLGQGATGELFF
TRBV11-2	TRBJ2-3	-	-	TGTGCCAGCAGCCGGCTTTCGGGGCGGGGAGATACGCAGTATTTT	CASSRLSGRGDTQYF
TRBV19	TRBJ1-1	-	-	TGTGCCAGCGACACTGGGTGCGAAGCTTTCTTT	CASDTGCEAFF
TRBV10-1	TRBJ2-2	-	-	TGCGCCAGCGATACCCCGCGGGGTAACACCGGGGAGCTGTTTTTT	CASDTPRGNTGELFF